This is a list of T cell receptor beta chains from one sample in a study of T cell repertoires in cytomegalovirus infection. MiXCR, applied by TCRdb to the reads, yields one record per CDR3 protein. Of 180,000 or so distinct CDR3 sequences in the sample, about 18% were seen once. Sample: CD8+ T cells from PBMCs. Receptors originate from a human donor in good health (CMV status not recorded). Some clones in this sample may be carry-over from other donors' samples. The CDR3 runs from the conserved cysteine through the conserved F or W.

j_call,v_call,cdr3_aa
TRBJ2-7,TRBV5-1,CASSVTSGGAYEQYF
TRBJ2-1,TRBV6-1,CASSQTSGGSYNEQFF
TRBJ1-1,TRBV12-5,CASGLGRGTEAFF
TRBJ2-7,TRBV7-9,CASSSDSPHEQYF
TRBJ2-1,TRBV7-2,CASSLVGREQFF
TRBJ1-3,TRBV14,CASSQDGRGYGNTIYF
TRBJ2-5,TRBV7-2,CASSPRRDTSSKTQYF
TRBJ2-3,TRBV7-2,CASSSSGGTDTQYF
TRBJ1-2,TRBV7-2,CASSPLTGGFNYGYTF
TRBJ2-1,TRBV14,CASSQAHGAGWGYNEQFF
TRBJ2-3,TRBV2,CADIGSRTDTQYF
TRBJ2-7,TRBV29-1,CSVVVGTSGYEQYF